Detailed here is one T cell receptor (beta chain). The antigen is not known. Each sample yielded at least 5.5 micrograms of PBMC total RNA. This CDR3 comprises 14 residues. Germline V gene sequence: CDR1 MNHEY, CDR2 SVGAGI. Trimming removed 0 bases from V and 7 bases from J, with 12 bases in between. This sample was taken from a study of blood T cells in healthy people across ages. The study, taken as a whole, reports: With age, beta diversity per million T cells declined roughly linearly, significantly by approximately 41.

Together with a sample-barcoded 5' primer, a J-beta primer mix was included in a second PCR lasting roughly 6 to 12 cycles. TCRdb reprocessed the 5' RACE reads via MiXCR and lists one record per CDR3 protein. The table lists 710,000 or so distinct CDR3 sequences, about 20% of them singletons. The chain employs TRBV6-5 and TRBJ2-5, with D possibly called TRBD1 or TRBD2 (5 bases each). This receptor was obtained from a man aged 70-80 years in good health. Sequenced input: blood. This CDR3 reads CASSYSIGDGTQYF. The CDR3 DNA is TGTGCCAGCAGTTACTCGATAGGGGACGGGACCCAGTACTTC.